Listed below are T cell receptor beta chains from one sample, sequenced in a study of cytomegalovirus exposure and HLA in healthy donors. The protocol was immunoSEQ multiplex PCR, while the TCRdb copy is restricted to in-frame clones and leaves out a portion. The profile covers about 150,000 clones, with around 79% appearing a single time and about 5.6% taken by the ten largest. The sample was PBMCs. The receptors shown here come from a man aged 25 to 40 in good health and CMV-seropositive. The CDR3 runs from the conserved cysteine through the conserved F or W. The order of the fields is D gene, V gene, clone size, J gene, CDR3 protein, CDR3 DNA. A D gene is named only where the DNA matches it firmly. Part of the rows lack a size; the others show once, few, many or a class for expanded clones.

>TRBD1|TRBV19|-|TRBJ1-1
CASRTGWANTEAFF
TGTGCCAGTAGGACAGGGTGGGCGAACACTGAAGCTTTCTTT
>-|TRBV1|-|TRBJ2-3
CTSSKGRCGYF
TGCACCAGCAGCAAAGGGAGATGTGGTTATTTT
>-|TRBV27|-|TRBJ2-4
CASSTGIAKNIQYF
TGTGCCAGCAGCACAGGGATAGCCAAAAACATTCAGTACTTC
>-|TRBV4-3|-|TRBJ1-6
CASSQFGQLNSPLHF
TGCGCCAGCAGCCAATTCGGACAGCTAAATTCACCCCTCCACTTT
>-|TRBV7-6|-|TRBJ2-2
CASSLGGPITGELFF
TGTGCCAGCAGCTTAGGGGGGCCAATCACCGGGGAGCTGTTTTTT
>-|TRBV4-3|-|TRBJ2-1
CASSQGPVYNEQFF
TGCGCCAGCAGCCAAGGGCCTGTCTACAATGAGCAGTTCTTC
>TRBD1|TRBV6-5|-|TRBJ1-3
CASSYETGVGNTIYF
TGTGCCAGCAGTTACGAAACAGGGGTGGGAAACACCATATATTTT
>-|TRBV30|-|TRBJ2-1
CAWSDGHEQFF
TGTGCCTGGAGTGATGGCCATGAGCAGTTCTTC
>-|TRBV19|once|TRBJ1-5
CASSIRDHNQPQHF
TGTGCCAGTAGTATACGGGATCACAATCAGCCCCAGCATTTT
>TRBD1|TRBV5-1|-|TRBJ2-7
CASRRTGTSYEQYF
TGCGCCAGCAGGCGGACAGGGACCTCCTACGAGCAGTACTTC
>TRBD1|TRBV10-1|once|TRBJ2-3
CASSIQGTDTQYF
TGCGCCAGCAGCATACAGGGGACAGATACGCAGTATTTT